This T cell receptor (beta chain) was retrieved from a study of shared clonotypes between healthy human individuals (dated by TCRdb to 2020 to 2022). Broadly, across the study: Three men and a couple of women, aged 18 to 49 years, made up the cohort. Blood TCR repertoires of four to six healthy adults were deeply sequenced to estimate repertoire size and the extent of clonotype sharing between individuals. To increase sequencing depth and limit assay-specific biases, TCR repertoire library preparation and sequencing were carried out by different laboratories using diverse techniques. Each donor's leukapheresis produced roughly between roughly 0.94 and 9.5 billion PBMCs. Per donor, three plates each were used for CD4 naive and CD4 memory, two for CD8 naive, and one for CD8 memory. The paper's findings and limits, for the study overall: Compared with non-shared clonotypes, the clonotypes found in all four sorted-subset donors had higher generation probabilities. Sampling was limited to blood, and TCR repertoires in tissue likely differ from TCR repertoires in blood. Naive subsets generally had larger estimated clonotype richness than memory subsets. Pairwise subsampling led to the expectation that sequencing depth would affect the degree of clonotype sharing among donors. Approximately 5% of naive CD4, 3% to 3.5% of naive CD8, approximately 2% of memory CD4, and about 0.4% of memory CD8 clonotypes were shared across a few donors. The genetic and exposure-history diversity represented was limited by the small number of donors. Even with the large sequencing depth, rarefaction of the sorted-subset datasets indicated that sequencing was incomplete.

The CDR3 holds 15 amino acids from the cysteine to the phenylalanine. The CDR3 DNA has 45 bases and is translated from base 1. Unmatched junction bases come to 8, with V trimmed by 3 bases and J by 5 bases. CDR1 and CDR2 are drawn from the germline V gene: SGHRS, YFSETQ. Donors were healthy HIV-negative adults with no recently reported acute infections or vaccinations. Only Caucasian adults living in Nashville, Tennessee, USA were represented among the donors. CD4+ T cells were enriched by magnetic negative selection, after which naive cells were positively selected on CD45RA and the negative fraction was taken as the memory subset. Blood was collected by leukapheresis, and PBMCs were isolated by Ficoll-Histopaque density gradient centrifugation and then cryopreserved in liquid nitrogen vapor phase. Analytical flow cytometry was used to check the purity and quantity of each magnetically sorted T cell population. Each sorted fraction had its genomic DNA isolated and then quantified by UV absorbance on a Nanodrop 2000c.

Comment on this clone: The clone's antigen remains unknown. Base-call qualities are not available, and no considerably larger clone is one nucleotide away.

Using the deep immunoSEQ assay, multiplex PCR amplified TCR CDR3 regions from genomic DNA. For each cell subset, the extracted genomic DNA was distributed evenly across all wells of several immunoSEQ 96-well plates, and each plate served as one replicate. Each replicate PCR for sorted subsets received about 180 ng genomic DNA, equal to roughly 29,000 T cell genomes. Purified libraries were measured with a Qubit 3.0 fluorometer, size-checked on a Bioanalyzer 2100, and measured again with the KAPA Library Quantification kit. Every immunoSEQ 96-well plate was sequenced on a dedicated single-read 150-cycle Illumina NextSeq 550 flow cell. In the paper's pipeline: The immunoSEQ output contained only junctional sequences without quality scores, so filtering could not match that applied to full-length reads. To assign V/J genes and CDR3, sequences were annotated using PyIR, a Python wrapper for IgBLAST v1.9, with IMGT germline references. Reads with weak V/J assignments (E-value above 1e-6), missing CDR3, stop codons, out-of-frame junctions, or ambiguous translated residues were removed. A V3J clonotype was defined by an identical inferred V gene, J gene, and CDR3 amino acid sequence. Percentage overlap between repertoires was calculated by dividing the number of shared unique clonotypes by the size of the smaller repertoire. Repertoire richness was assessed with RTK rarefaction, the Chao1 estimator, and Recon v2.1 estimates of unobserved clonotypes. Generation probabilities were computed with OLGA for all TCRbeta clonotypes obtained by the gDNA method from several donors. What TCRdb holds here is the immuneACCESS table cut down to in-frame rearrangements. Part of the clones is not present; checked against another copy, under half of the missing clones reflect an unresolved V gene, and the others are unexplained. The V and J calls and clone size were taken over from that table, and D and trimming were inferred from the DNA. The sample profile shows over 950,000 clones; roughly 80% of them were found once. The ten largest clonotypes hold 0.89% of the sample.

Sequenced material: memory CD4+ T cells from PBMCs. The cell subset or site label here, explained by the study, means: CD45RA-negative fraction. The chain links TRBV5-1 with TRBJ2-5, and 9 junction bases match TRBD2. This clonotype was sampled from a man between 18 and 29 years old in good health. Some clones in this sample may be carry-over from other donors' samples. The CDR3 region reads CASSYTPGLAETQYF. The DNA sequence follows: TGCGCCAGCAGCTATACCCCCGGACTAGCGGAGACCCAGTACTTC.